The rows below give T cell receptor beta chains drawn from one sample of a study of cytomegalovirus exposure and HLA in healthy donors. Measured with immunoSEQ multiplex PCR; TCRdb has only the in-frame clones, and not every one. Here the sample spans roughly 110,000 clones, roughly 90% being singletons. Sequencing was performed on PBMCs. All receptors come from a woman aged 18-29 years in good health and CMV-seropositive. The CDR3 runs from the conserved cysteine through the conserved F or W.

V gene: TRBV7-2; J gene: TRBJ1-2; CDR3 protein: CASSLGVSRTGGGGYTF
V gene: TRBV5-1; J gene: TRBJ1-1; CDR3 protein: CASSWGPTGLNTEAFF
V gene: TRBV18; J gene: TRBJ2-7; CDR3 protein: CASSPPGGISYEQYF
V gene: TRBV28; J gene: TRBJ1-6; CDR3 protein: CASTHRGGGSPLHF
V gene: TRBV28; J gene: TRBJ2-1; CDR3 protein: CASRPQGAPTYNEQFF
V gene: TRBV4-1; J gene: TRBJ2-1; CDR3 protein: CASSQGLAGGHYNEQFF
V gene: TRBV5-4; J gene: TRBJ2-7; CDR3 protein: CASRGGTDYEQYF
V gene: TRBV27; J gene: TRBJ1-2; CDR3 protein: CASSLHRAAEYGYTF
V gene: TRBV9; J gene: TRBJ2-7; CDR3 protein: CASSGEGIDEQYF
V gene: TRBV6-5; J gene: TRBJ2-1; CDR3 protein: CASSYSEQYNEQFF
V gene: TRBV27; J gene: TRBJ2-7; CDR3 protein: CASSLLSGLAGASKNEQYF
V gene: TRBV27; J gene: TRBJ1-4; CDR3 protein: CASSLQAFGNEKLFF
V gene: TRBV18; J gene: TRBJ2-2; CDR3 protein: CASSPGQGTGELFF
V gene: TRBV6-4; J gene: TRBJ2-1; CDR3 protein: CASSDSSGGANEQFF
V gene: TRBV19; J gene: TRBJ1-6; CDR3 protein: CASSTSGTSGNSPLHF
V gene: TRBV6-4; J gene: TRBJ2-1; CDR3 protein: CASSPLAGGPNEQFF
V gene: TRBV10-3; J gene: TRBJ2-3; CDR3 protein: CAISESEQGTQYF
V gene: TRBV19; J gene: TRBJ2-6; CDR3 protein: CASRDRGSGANVLTF
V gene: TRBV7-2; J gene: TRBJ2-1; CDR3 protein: CASSVPGLAGVGNEQFF
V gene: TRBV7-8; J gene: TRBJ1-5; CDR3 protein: CASSLGAGLGRDQPQHF
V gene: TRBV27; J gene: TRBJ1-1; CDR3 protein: CASSFWLNTEAFF
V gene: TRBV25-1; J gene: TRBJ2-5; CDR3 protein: CASSEWGTGTQETQYF